These 15 T cell receptor beta chains originate from one sample sequenced in a study of human T cells and chemical hapten exposure. Unfractionated whole blood yielded the extracted total RNA. TCRdb re-called the 5' RACE reads through MiXCR, storing one row per CDR3 protein. The table records around 140,000 distinct CDR3 sequences, approximately 4% of them present only once. The receptors shown here come from a female donor in good health.

In its sample, this clonotype was seen once. It may be a read error: a sequence one base away is much more abundant. This rearrangement joins TRBV5-1 to TRBJ1-3, with 8 bases fitting TRBD1. J was trimmed by 5 bases and V by 2 bases; bases with no gene match: 3. The germline V gene encodes CDR1 SGHRS and CDR2 YFSETQ. The CDR3 sequence is 14 residues long. The CDR3 loop reads CASSFDRGRNTIYF. The CDR3 DNA reads as TGCGCCAGCAGCTTTGACAGGGGTAGAAACACCATATATTTT.

In its sample, this clonotype was seen a few times. This chain links TRBV29-1 with TRBJ1-2; no definite D call. The CDR3 runs 12 residues. V shed 7 bases and J shed 4 bases, with 13 bases lying between them. Germline V gives CDR1 SQVTM, CDR2 ANQGSEA. Here the CDR3 reads CSALPGSYGYTF. The CDR3 bases are TGCAGCGCCCTACCCGGGTCCTATGGCTACACCTTC.

This clonotype has ten or more counts. The rearrangement uses TRBV5-1 and TRBJ2-1; 8 bases line up with TRBD2. The CDR3 is 15 amino acids. Trimming took 2 bases from V and 2 from J; bases not matched to a gene: 3. Germline CDR1 SGHRS, CDR2 YFSETQ. CDR3 in amino acids: CASSLSGGTYNEQFF. CDR3 sequence (DNA): TGCGCCAGCAGCTTAAGCGGGGGTACCTACAATGAGCAGTTCTTC.

This clonotype has at least ten counts. The CDR3 sequence: CASRAAAAGPLYTF. The CDR3, as DNA: TGTGCCAGCAGAGCGGCAGCAGCCGGGCCCCTCTACACCTTC. V and J are TRBV6-5 and TRBJ1-2; D unresolved. The CDR3 sequence is 14 residues long. Trimming removed 6 bases from V and 10 bases from J, with 21 bases in between. Germline V CDR1 and CDR2: MNHEY, SVGAGI.

The rearrangement joins TRBV2 to TRBJ2-2, with D uncertain. CDR1 SNHLY and CDR2 FYNNEI come from the germline V gene. The CDR3 consists of 15 residues. Trimming removed 3 bases at V and 8 bases at J, with 16 bases between. CDR3: CASSEGLRTTGELFF. Here the CDR3 DNA reads TGTGCCAGCAGTGAGGGTCTGAGGACCACAGGGGAGCTGTTTTTT.

With regard to this clonotype: The junction shows a germline mismatch at one end, possibly a read error. The chain uses TRBV7-3 and TRBJ1-2, with 8 positions matching TRBD1. The CDR3 runs 15 residues. Looked up from germline, CDR1 is SGHTA and CDR2 is FQGTGA. The CDR3 DNA is TGTGCCAGCAGACCGACAGGGGAAAATAACGATGGCTACACCTTC. Encoded protein: CASRPTGENNDGYTF. The whole variable domain, filled in from reference TRBV7-3 and TRBJ1-2, reads GAGVSQTPSNKVTEKGKYVELRCDPISGHTALYWYRQSLGQGPEFLIYFQGTGAADDSGLPNDRFFAVRPEGSVSTLKIQRTERGDSAVYLCASRPTGENNDGYTFGSGTRLTVV.

This clonotype has a count of ten or more. V is TRBV7-8 and J is TRBJ2-3; 8 positions match TRBD2. The CDR3 is 16 residues long. The V and J ends lost 5 bases and 5 bases, in that order; junction bases with no gene match: 12. CDR1 is SGHVS, CDR2 FQNEAQ, per germline. The CDR3 reads CASSPKAGTSLDTQYF. In DNA, the CDR3 is TGTGCCAGCAGCCCTAAAGCTGGGACTAGTTTAGATACGCAGTATTTT.

This clonotype was detected only a few times. The V gene is TRBV19, the J gene TRBJ2-1, with 12 bases aligning to TRBD2. The length of the CDR3 is 16 residues. Germline V gene data show CDR1 as LNHDA and CDR2 as SQIVND (reference sequence). The J segment lost 1 base and the V segment lost 6 bases, leaving 4 bases of the junction unmatched. CDR3 protein: CASRWTSGASYNEQFF. The CDR3 DNA reads as TGTGCCAGTAGATGGACTAGCGGGGCTTCCTACAATGAGCAGTTCTTC.

Comment on this clonotype: With a much larger clone just one base away, this may be a read error. The chain joins TRBV5-1 to TRBJ1-4; D is perhaps TRBD1 (5 bases). The CDR3 totals 14 residues. CDR1 is SGHRS, CDR2 YFSETQ, per germline. Trimming took off 9 bases at V and 0 bases at J, with 12 bases between the two ends. The DNA for the CDR3 is TGCGCCAACAGGCAGGATGCAACTAATGAAAAACTGTTTTTT. Protein: CANRQDATNEKLFF.

Ten or more counts support this clonotype. This rearrangement joins TRBV28 to TRBJ1-6, with D perhaps TRBD1 (6 bases). Trimming stripped 6 bases from V and 8 bases from J, with 23 bases between. Germline lookup yields CDR1 MDHEN and CDR2 SYDVKM. The CDR3 is made up of 17 amino acids. As DNA, the CDR3 is TGTGCCAGCAGCCGAACACCCAGGGGAAATGGGGATTCACCCCTCCACTTT. This translates into CASSRTPRGNGDSPLHF.

The chain combines TRBV20-1 with TRBJ2-4; D unclear. V was clipped by 0 bases and J by 7 bases, with 13 bases between them. The germline gives CDR1 DFQATT, CDR2 SNEGSKA (reference sequence). The CDR3 extends over 14 amino acids. Here the CDR3 reads CSARDCSGANIQYF. In DNA, the CDR3 is TGCAGTGCTAGAGATTGTTCGGGCGCTAACATTCAGTACTTC.

There are many counts of this clonotype. CDR3 in DNA: TGTGCCAGCAGTTTAAGGGGCAGGGCCAACTATGGCTACACCTTC. Protein sequence: CASSLRGRANYGYTF. This chain connects TRBV27 to TRBJ1-2; maybe TRBD1 (5 bases). The CDR3 loop spans 15 amino acids. Trimming stripped 2 bases from V and 2 bases from J, with 12 bases between. CDR1 MNHEY and CDR2 SMNVEV come from the germline V gene (reference sequence).

In this sample, this clonotype turned up many times. The rearrangement links TRBV18 to TRBJ1-1; D remains unclear. Germline CDR1 reads KGHSH; CDR2 reads LQKENI. The CDR3 contains 13 residues. With 6 bases removed from V and 3 bases from J, the gap between germline ends came to 11 bases. This CDR3 is CASSLGLDTEAFF. CDR3 coding DNA: TGTGCCAGCTCCCTAGGGCTGGACACTGAAGCTTTCTTT.

This clonotype was seen repeatedly, ten times or more. V usage is TRBV28 and J usage is TRBJ1-6; D unclear. Trimming removed 5 bases at V and 5 bases at J, with 10 bases between. This CDR3 is 14 amino acids long. CDR1 is MDHEN, CDR2 SYDVKM, per germline. CDR3: CASSPPGDNSPLHF. The CDR3 DNA sequence: TGTGCCAGCAGTCCCCCCGGCGATAATTCACCCCTCCACTTT.

This clonotype was seen ten or more times. The V and J genes are TRBV12-3 or TRBV12-4 and TRBJ2-5; D is possibly TRBD2 (7 bases). This CDR3 is built from 14 residues. V shed 7 bases and J shed 5 bases, with 17 bases lying between them. In DNA, the CDR3 is TGTGCCAGCATCCTTAGGGGGGGGGGTGAGACCCAGTACTTC. Protein: CASILRGGGETQYF.